This T cell receptor (beta chain) was recovered during a study of shared clonotypes between healthy human individuals. Study-wide context: Contributing individuals were two females and three males aged 18 to 49.

Study outcomes and limitations: Lower generation probabilities were found for non-shared clonotypes than for those shared by all four donors. Few donors limited the genetic and exposure-history diversity represented.

The assay was immunoSEQ multiplex PCR, and TCRdb's table has in-frame clones only and misses some. The table shows nearly 1,000,000 clones, with over 60% occurring only once. Turning to this clone: Its antigen remains unidentified.

The CDR3 extends over 16 amino acids. Trimming removed 4 bases from V and 1 base from J, with 14 bases in between. Germline V gene data show CDR1 as MGHRA and CDR2 as YSYEKL. The sequencing sample was made of memory CD4+ T cells sorted from blood. The subset was: CD45RA-negative fraction. V and J are TRBV4-1 and TRBJ2-4; tentatively, D is TRBD2 (7 bases). The receptor comes from a man between 18 and 35 years old in good health. CDR3 bases: TGCGCCAGCAGCCGAGGGGGGGATGCCGCCAAAAACATTCAGTACTTC. It is translated as CASSRGGDAAKNIQYF.